This T cell receptor (beta chain) was recovered during a study of vaccination effects on CD4 cells after COVID-19. Germline V gene sequence: CDR1 SGHRS, CDR2 YFSETQ. V shed 7 bases, J shed 4 bases, and the junction held 9 bases outside the gene matches. The CDR3 consists of 14 residues. The protocol was immunoSEQ multiplex PCR, while the TCRdb copy is restricted to in-frame clones and leaves out a portion. The sample has 25,000 to 35,000 clones, approximately 83% seen once. ViraFEST expansion of antigen-specific CD4+ T cells with viral peptide pools preceded sequencing. Culture proceeded for 9 to 11 days, and CD4+ T cells were then isolated. Participants got two doses of BNT162b2 or mRNA-1273 vaccine. Note on this clone: Antigen unknown.

The material sequenced was CD4+ T cells from PBMCs cultured with HCoV-NL63 spike peptides, taken after COVID-19 vaccination. The rearrangement uses TRBV5-1 and TRBJ1-1; 8 bases agree with TRBD1. This TCR came from a human donor who received a COVID-19 vaccine. Some clones in this sample may be carry-over from other donors' samples. The CDR3 loop reads CASRGQGVSTEAFF. The CDR3 nucleotides read TGCGCCAGCCGCGGACAGGGCGTAAGCACTGAAGCTTTCTTT.